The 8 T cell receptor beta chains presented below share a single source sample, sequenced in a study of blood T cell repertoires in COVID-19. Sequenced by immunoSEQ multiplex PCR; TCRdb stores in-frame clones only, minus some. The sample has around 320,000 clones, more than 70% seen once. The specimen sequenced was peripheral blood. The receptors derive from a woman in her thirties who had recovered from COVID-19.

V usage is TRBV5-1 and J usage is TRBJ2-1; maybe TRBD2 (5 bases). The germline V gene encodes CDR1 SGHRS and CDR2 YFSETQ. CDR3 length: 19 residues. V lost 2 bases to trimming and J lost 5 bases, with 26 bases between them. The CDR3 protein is CASSFKDWASSIRDNEQFF. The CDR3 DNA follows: TGCGCCAGCAGCTTTAAAGACTGGGCTAGCAGTATTCGTGACAATGAGCAGTTCTTC.

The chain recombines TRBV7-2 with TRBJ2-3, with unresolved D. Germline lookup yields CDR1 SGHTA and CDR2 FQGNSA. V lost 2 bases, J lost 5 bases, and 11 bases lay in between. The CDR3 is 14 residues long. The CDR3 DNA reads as TGTGCCAGCAGCTTACTGAGCGTGCAAGATACGCAGTATTTT. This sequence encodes CASSLLSVQDTQYF.

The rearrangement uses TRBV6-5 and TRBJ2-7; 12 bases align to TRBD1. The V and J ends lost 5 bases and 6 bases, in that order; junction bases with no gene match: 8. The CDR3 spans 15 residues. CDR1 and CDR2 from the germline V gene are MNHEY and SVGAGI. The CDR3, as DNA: TGTGCCAGCAGTACCCTGGGACAGGGGGCGCCCGAGCAGTACTTC. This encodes CASSTLGQGAPEQYF.

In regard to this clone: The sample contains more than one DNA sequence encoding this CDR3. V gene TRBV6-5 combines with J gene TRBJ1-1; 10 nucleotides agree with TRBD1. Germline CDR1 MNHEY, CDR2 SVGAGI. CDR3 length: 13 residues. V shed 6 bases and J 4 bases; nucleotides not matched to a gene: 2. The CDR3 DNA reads TGTGCCAGCAGACGGGACAGGGGCACTGAAGCTTTCTTT. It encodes CASRRDRGTEAFF.

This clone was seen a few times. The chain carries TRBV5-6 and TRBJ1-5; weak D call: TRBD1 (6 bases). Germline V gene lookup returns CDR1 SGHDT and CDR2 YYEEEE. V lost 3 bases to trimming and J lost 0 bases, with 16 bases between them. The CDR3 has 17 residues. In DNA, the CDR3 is TGTGCCAGCAGCTCGGTCGGGGGGCTTGGTAGCAATCAGCCCCAGCATTTT. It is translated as CASSSVGGLGSNQPQHF. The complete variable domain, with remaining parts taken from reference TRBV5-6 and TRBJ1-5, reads DAGVTQSPTHLIKTRGQQVTLRCSPKSGHDTVSWYQQALGQGPQFIFQYYEEEERQRGNFPDRFSGHQFPNYSSELNVNALLLGDSALYLCASSSVGGLGSNQPQHFGDGTRLSIL.

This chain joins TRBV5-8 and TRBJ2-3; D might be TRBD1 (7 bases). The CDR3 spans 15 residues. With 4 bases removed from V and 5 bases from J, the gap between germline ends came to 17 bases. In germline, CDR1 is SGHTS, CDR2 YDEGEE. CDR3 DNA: TGTGCCAGCAGCCTCCAGGGGCAGGGGGGAGATACGCAGTATTTT. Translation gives CASSLQGQGGDTQYF.

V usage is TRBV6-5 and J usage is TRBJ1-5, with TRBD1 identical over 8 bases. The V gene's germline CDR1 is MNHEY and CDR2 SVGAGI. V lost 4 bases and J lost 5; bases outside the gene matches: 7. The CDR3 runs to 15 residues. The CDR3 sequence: CASSFGQGDHQPQHF. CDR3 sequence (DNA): TGTGCCAGCAGTTTCGGACAGGGCGATCATCAGCCCCAGCATTTT.

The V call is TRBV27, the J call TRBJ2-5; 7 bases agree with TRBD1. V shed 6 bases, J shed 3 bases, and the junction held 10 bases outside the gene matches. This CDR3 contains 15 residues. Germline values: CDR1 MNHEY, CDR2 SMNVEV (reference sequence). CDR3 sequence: CASSSQETGKETQYF. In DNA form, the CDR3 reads TGTGCCAGCAGCTCACAAGAGACAGGGAAAGAGACCCAGTACTTC.